These T cell receptor beta chains were read from a single sample in a study of blood T cell repertoires in COVID-19. The assay was immunoSEQ multiplex PCR, and TCRdb's table has in-frame clones only and misses some. Here the sample spans about 42,000 clones, 90% being singletons. Sequencing used peripheral blood. These receptors were obtained from a man aged 45-60 years with active COVID-19. Both conserved end residues are part of each CDR3. Fields, in order: V gene, J gene, D gene, CDR3 protein. The D gene is left open where the match is weak.

>TRBV7-7|TRBJ2-5|NA
CASSRTTGGWETQYF
>TRBV5-6|TRBJ2-5|TRBD1
CASSAGQGIGVETQYF
>TRBV9|TRBJ2-5|TRBD2
CASSEGRTSGVRETQYF
>TRBV5-4|TRBJ2-7|NA
CASCIDSNSYEQYF
>TRBV6-5|TRBJ1-2|TRBD1
CASSYGGQLGGYTF
>TRBV5-6|TRBJ1-4|TRBD1
CASAALGSGQGLEKLFF
>TRBV11-2|TRBJ2-5|TRBD2
CASSLHWTRKETQYF
>TRBV16|TRBJ2-2|TRBD2
CASSRAGANTGELFF
>TRBV10-3|TRBJ2-1|NA
CAISDSQVQFF
>TRBV7-3|TRBJ2-3|TRBD2
CASSFLGSAGGSTDTQYF
>TRBV4-2|TRBJ1-1|NA
CASSQDRGAGTEAFF
>TRBV11-2|TRBJ2-7|NA
CASSLSISTRQYF
>TRBV5-6|TRBJ2-1|TRBD2
CASSLPWSGGNNEQFF
>TRBV5-4|TRBJ2-7|TRBD2
CASRDGGMREQYF
>TRBV27|TRBJ1-3|TRBD1
CASSLQGAPGNTIYF
>TRBV10-3|TRBJ2-1|TRBD2
CAISETSGGYNEQFF
>TRBV28|TRBJ1-6|TRBD1
CASSPTGVFLHF
>TRBV6-5|TRBJ2-1|TRBD2
CASSNPGRRGDEQFF
>TRBV28|TRBJ1-3|NA
CASTRGSGNTIYF
>TRBV7-6|TRBJ2-5|NA
CASSSRGQKETQYF
>TRBV7-2|TRBJ2-3|TRBD2
CASSGGLAGRNTQYF
>TRBV7-9|TRBJ2-3|NA
CASSLLGQSTDTQYF
>TRBV24-1|TRBJ2-1|TRBD1
CAPWTGGVLGNEQFF
>TRBV2|TRBJ1-2|TRBD1
CASSVKATGNYGYTF
>TRBV28|TRBJ1-1|TRBD1
CASSPAGTGDTEAFF